This T cell receptor (beta chain) emerged from a study of T cells in Graves' hyperthyroidism and ophthalmopathy. Template material for amplifying TCR beta CDR3 regions consisted of RNA transcripts. First-round RT-PCR with HTBI primers amplified the TCR CDR3 region. TCRdb re-called the multiplex PCR reads with MiXCR, one entry per CDR3 protein. The sample records some 180,000 distinct CDR3 sequences, approximately 17% being singletons. The table lists this clonotype with many counts. This clonotype was sampled from a woman in her forties or fifties with Graves' hyperthyroidism. Sequenced: blood.

The CDR3 here is CASSSSPRSPLHF. The CDR3 DNA reads TGTGCCAGCAGTTCCAGTCCCCGTTCACCCCTCCACTTT. The chain couples TRBV12-3 or TRBV12-4 to TRBJ1-6; D is unclear. With 4 bases removed from V and 9 bases from J, the gap between germline ends came to 10 bases. The CDR3 consists of 13 residues.